Following are 20 T cell receptor beta chains from one sample sequenced in a study of breast tumors, draining lymph nodes, adjacent tissues. MiXCR, applied by TCRdb to the multiplex PCR reads, yields one record per CDR3 protein. The sample contains 200,000 to 300,000 distinct CDR3 sequences, around 31% of which appear only once. Samples came from axillary lymph nodes draining the breast cancer. Sample: axillary lymph node tissue. The receptors derive from a female donor with breast cancer. Some clones in this sample may be carry-over from other donors' samples.

This clonotype was observed many times. The rearrangement uses TRBV5-1 and TRBJ2-5; tentative D call: TRBD1 (5 bases). V dropped 0 bases and J dropped 5 bases, with 20 bases sitting between them. The CDR3 runs 17 residues. Germline assignment: CDR1 SGHRS and CDR2 YFSETQ. CDR3 nucleotides: TGCGCCAGCAGCTTGGACCCAGGGATCGTTGGGCAGGAGACCCAGTACTTC. The encoded protein is CASSLDPGIVGQETQYF.

Ten or more counts support this clonotype. This sequence joins TRBV10-2 and TRBJ1-5; no firm D call. Trimming pared 0 bases from V and 3 bases from J, leaving 9 bases between. The CDR3 is 15 residues long. Germline values: CDR1 WSHSY, CDR2 SAAADI. The CDR3 bases are TGCGCCAGCAGTGAGTCGACACCGAACAATCAGCCCCAGCATTTT. Translation: CASSESTPNNQPQHF.

This clonotype has a count of ten or more. The chain carries TRBV10-3 and TRBJ1-2, with D hard to call. V dropped 4 bases and J dropped 3 bases, with 6 bases sitting between them. Germline lookup yields CDR1 ENHRY and CDR2 SYGVKD. There are 12 residues in the CDR3. CDR3 sequence (DNA): TGTGCCATCAGTGCACAAGACTATGGCTACACCTTC. Translated: CAISAQDYGYTF.

In its sample, this clonotype was seen a few times. The V and J genes are TRBV6-1 and TRBJ2-2; D possibly matches TRBD1 or TRBD2 (5 bases each). V lost 6 bases, J lost 0 bases, and 14 bases lay in between. CDR3 length: 16 amino acids. Per the germline V gene, CDR1 is MNHNS and CDR2 is SASEGT. DNA for the CDR3: TGTGCCAGCAGGCGGGCCGGGACGCCGAACACCGGGGAGCTGTTTTTT. The encoded protein is CASRRAGTPNTGELFF.

This clonotype was picked up many times. The chain couples TRBV5-1 to TRBJ2-7; D gene uncertain. Trimming stripped 5 bases from V and 6 bases from J, with 12 bases between. Germline assignment: CDR1 SGHRS and CDR2 YFSETQ. The CDR3 length is 12 residues. The CDR3 DNA sequence: TGCGCCAGCAGTTTCAGATGGGGCGAGCAGTACTTC. Its translation is CASSFRWGEQYF.

J is TRBJ2-3 and V is TRBV4-3; 7 nucleotides line up with TRBD1. Losses at the gene ends were 0 bases for V and 11 bases for J; bases not matched to a gene: 11. Germline CDR1 and CDR2: LGHNA and YSLEER. This CDR3 comprises 15 residues. The CDR3 region is CASSQDLDRVNEQYF. CDR3 DNA: TGCGCCAGCAGCCAAGATCTAGACAGGGTCAATGAGCAGTATTTT.

This clonotype was seen a few times. V usage is TRBV7-3 and J usage is TRBJ1-1, with D unresolved. Germline V lookup: CDR1 SGHTA, CDR2 FQGTGA. This CDR3 region has 15 residues. Trimming left V 4 bases short and J 0 bases short, with 12 bases between. CDR3 loop: CASSSLGRLNTEAFF. The CDR3 bases are TGTGCCAGCAGCTCACTCGGCAGGTTGAACACTGAAGCTTTCTTT.

With respect to this clonotype: A much bigger clone sits one base away, suggesting this may be a read error. The chain employs TRBV5-4 and TRBJ2-3; TRBD1 matches 7 bases. The CDR3 is made up of 14 amino acids. Germline lookup yields CDR1 SGHNT and CDR2 YYREEE (reference sequence). With 4 bases clipped from V and 5 bases from J, the junction kept 7 bases outside the gene matches. The CDR3 reads CASSPTGAKDTQYF. The CDR3 DNA reads TGTGCCAGCAGCCCAACAGGGGCGAAAGATACGCAGTATTTT.

A remark on this clonotype: This may come from a read error, since a much larger clone is one base off. V is TRBV4-2 and J is TRBJ2-2, with TRBD2 matching 8 bases. CDR1 is LGHNA and CDR2 is YNFKEQ in the germline V gene. The CDR3 is 16 amino acids. The DNA for the CDR3 is TGTGCCAGCGGCCAAGATCAGCGGGAGTATGCCGGGGAGCTGTTTTTT. It yields the protein CASGQDQREYAGELFF.

This clonotype was seen ten or more times. The V and J genes are TRBV10-3 and TRBJ2-2; unclear D gene. V lost 0 bases, J lost 6 bases, and 5 bases lay in between. Germline V CDR1 and CDR2: ENHRY, SYGVKD. CDR3 size: 13 residues. The CDR3 DNA sequence: TGTGCCATCAGTGAGTCTATGGCCGGGGAGCTGTTTTTT. It encodes CAISESMAGELFF.

This clonotype has at least ten counts. The chain carries TRBV6-5 and TRBJ1-2, with D possibly matching TRBD1 (5 bases). V lost 5 bases and J lost 1, with 8 bases in between. The germline CDR1 and CDR2 sequences are MNHEY and SVGAGI. This CDR3 is 13 amino acids long. CDR3 residues: CASSADSNYGYTF. CDR3 coding DNA: TGTGCCAGCAGTGCTGACAGTAACTATGGCTACACCTTC.

This clonotype was found many times. DNA of the CDR3: TGTGCCAGCAGCGTACAGGGGTTTGATCAGCCCCAGCATTTT. Residues: CASSVQGFDQPQHF. This chain joins TRBV7-9 and TRBJ1-5; 7 bases are shared with TRBD1. The CDR3 is made up of 14 amino acids. CDR1 and CDR2 from the germline V gene are SEHNR and FQNEAQ (reference sequence). Trimming at V came to 5 bases and at J to 5 bases, leaving 6 bases not matched to a gene.

This clonotype was recorded many times. This sequence joins TRBV29-1 and TRBJ2-1, with 9 bases matching TRBD2. The CDR3 runs 13 residues. The V gene's germline CDR1 is SQVTM and CDR2 ANQGSEA. J was trimmed by 9 bases and V by 3 bases; bases with no gene match: 6. CDR3 sequence reads: CSVDIAGATEQFF. The DNA of the CDR3 is TGCAGCGTTGACATAGCGGGAGCTACTGAGCAGTTCTTC.

This clonotype was seen ten or more times. This rearrangement joins TRBV6-1 to TRBJ2-5; the match to TRBD2 covers 9 bases. CDR3 size: 14 residues. The germline V gene encodes CDR1 MNHNS and CDR2 SASEGT. Germline trimming cut 8 bases from V and 4 bases from J; bases unmatched to any gene: 8. The CDR3 nucleotides are TGTGCCAGCCTCCTTAGCGGGAGTATAGAGACCCAGTACTTC. This codes for CASLLSGSIETQYF.

This clonotype has a count of ten or more. The chain joins TRBV11-3 to TRBJ2-2; D is possibly TRBD2 (6 bases). This CDR3 is 14 amino acids long. V was cut by 7 bases and J by 6 bases, with 15 bases left in between. Looked up from germline, CDR1 is SGHNT and CDR2 is YENEEA. In DNA form, the CDR3 reads TGTGCCAGCAAGATCGGAGGGAGTTCCGGGGAGCTGTTTTTT. Protein product: CASKIGGSSGELFF.

J is TRBJ1-1 and V is TRBV30; 7 nucleotides match TRBD1. Germline V gene data show CDR1 as GTSNPN and CDR2 as SVGIG (reference sequence). This CDR3 is built from 14 residues. V trimming: 3 bases; J trimming: 1 base; junction bases outside the gene matches: 5. The CDR3 sequence is CAWRDRVGNTEAFF. CDR3 nucleotides: TGTGCCTGGAGAGACAGGGTCGGGAACACTGAAGCTTTCTTT.

Concerning this clonotype itself: A much larger clone lies one base from this, so it may be a read error. V and J are TRBV14 and TRBJ2-5; possible D gene TRBD1, 5 bases. Germline assignment: CDR1 SGHDN and CDR2 FVKESK. The CDR3 sequence is 14 residues long. The CDR3 loop reads CASSQIGAGRTQSF. As DNA, the CDR3 is TGTGCCAGCAGCCAAATAGGGGCAGGGCGGACCCAGTCCTTC.

A note on this clonotype: A read error may account for a junction end that differs from germline. V is TRBV10-2 and J is TRBJ2-7; D might be TRBD1 (6 bases). CDR1 and CDR2 from the germline V gene are WSHSY and SAAADI. CDR3 length: 13 amino acids. The CDR3 region is CASRTGTHYEHYF. For the CDR3, the DNA is TGTGCCAGCAGGACTGGGACACACTACGAGCACTACTTC.

Many counts were recorded for this clonotype. The V gene is TRBV20-1, the J gene TRBJ2-7; possible D gene TRBD2, 6 bases. This CDR3 comprises 14 residues. The germline V gene has CDR1 DFQATT and CDR2 SNEGSKA (reference sequence). Trimming cost V 0 bases and J 0 bases, with 9 bases left between them. CDR3 amino acids: CSARDTSTSYEQYF. The DNA of the CDR3 is TGCAGTGCTAGAGACACTAGCACCTCCTACGAGCAGTACTTC.

This clonotype has ten or more counts. This chain links TRBV7-8 with TRBJ2-7; D is ambiguous. Germline assignment: CDR1 SGHVS and CDR2 FQNEAQ. This CDR3 is built from 14 residues. V was pared by 1 base and J by 3 bases, with 10 bases between. The CDR3 sequence is CASSLGVSNYEQYF. In DNA, the CDR3 is TGTGCCAGCAGCTTAGGGGTTAGCAACTACGAGCAGTACTTC.